Listed here are 28 T cell receptor beta chains from one sample, sequenced in a study of T cells in Graves' hyperthyroidism and ophthalmopathy. Amplification targeted TCR beta CDR3 regions from RNA transcripts. First-round RT-PCR targeting the TCR CDR3 was performed with the HTBI primer set. One entry per CDR3 protein results from TCRdb running MiXCR on the multiplex PCR reads. The sample shows 530,000 or so distinct CDR3 sequences, around 45% of them seen only once. Sample: peripheral blood or thyroid tissue (not recorded which). These receptors were collected from a woman younger than 30 with Graves' hyperthyroidism.

V is TRBV9 and J is TRBJ2-7; 9 bases align to TRBD1. Germline values: CDR1 SGDLS, CDR2 YYNGEE. The ends lost 7 bases at V and 3 bases at J; junction bases unmatched: 11. This CDR3 region has 15 residues. CDR3 sequence: CASSTGGGYGYEQYF. The CDR3 DNA reads as TGTGCCAGCTCGACAGGGGGAGGCTATGGCTACGAGCAGTACTTC.

This clonotype was seen once. The chain carries TRBV2 and TRBJ2-5, with 10 nucleotides matching TRBD2. Germline V gene data show CDR1 as SNHLY and CDR2 as FYNNEI. The CDR3 extends over 15 amino acids. The V and J ends lost 5 bases and 5 bases, in that order; junction bases with no gene match: 8. The CDR3 DNA is TGTGCCAGCAGTCCTCTAGCGGGGGACACGGAGACCCAGTACTTC. Protein product: CASSPLAGDTETQYF.

The chain joins TRBV7-2 to TRBJ2-7; D is perhaps TRBD2 (6 bases). The CDR3 sequence is 18 residues long. The V end was cut by 5 bases, the J end by 1 base, with 24 bases between. Germline V gives CDR1 SGHTA, CDR2 FQGNSA. The CDR3 sequence: CASSPDYRGDSTSYEQYF. The CDR3 nucleotides read TGTGCCAGCAGCCCGGACTACAGAGGGGACTCAACTTCCTACGAGCAGTACTTC.

This rearrangement joins TRBV24-1 to TRBJ2-5, with D tentatively TRBD2 (5 bases). The end of the DNA aligns better with TRBJ2-1, so the J call may be wrong. The CDR3 covers 16 residues. In germline, CDR1 is KGHDR, CDR2 SFDVKD. DNA of the CDR3: TGTGCCACCAGTGAAAACCGGGATACACATTACAATGAGCAGTTCTTC. It translates to CATSENRDTHYNEQFF.

This clonotype appeared a few times. V gene TRBV4-1 combines with J gene TRBJ1-1, with TRBD1 as a possible D gene (5 bases). This CDR3 spans 15 amino acids. V lost 5 bases to trimming and J lost 0 bases, with 13 bases between them. From germline, CDR1 is MGHRA and CDR2 YSYEKL. The CDR3 sequence is CASSYIGTVNTEAFF. The CDR3 bases are TGCGCCAGCAGCTATATTGGGACGGTGAACACTGAAGCTTTCTTT.

Ten or more counts support this clonotype. The rearrangement joins TRBV2 to TRBJ1-1; the D gene is possibly TRBD1 (6 bases). This CDR3 is built from 11 residues. Germline CDR1 and CDR2: SNHLY and FYNNEI. V lost 9 bases, J lost 1 base, and 6 bases lay in between. This CDR3 reads CARTGNTEAFF. The CDR3 DNA reads as TGTGCCAGGACAGGGAACACTGAAGCTTTCTTT.

The rearrangement uses TRBV7-2 and TRBJ1-1; D unclear. Germline CDR1 and CDR2: SGHTA and FQGNSA. Trimming shortened V by 2 bases and J by 6 bases, and 1 base separated the two germline ends. There are 10 residues in the CDR3. The CDR3 is CASSLSEAFF. CDR3 DNA: TGTGCCAGCAGCTTATCTGAAGCTTTCTTT.

This clonotype appeared once. This chain links TRBV7-9 with TRBJ2-3; D is unclear. Germline loops: CDR1 SEHNR, CDR2 FQNEAQ (reference sequence). The germline V and J ends were trimmed by 4 bases and 5 bases, with 10 bases remaining between them. The CDR3 has 13 residues. The CDR3 nucleotides read TGTGCCAGCAGCTACGTTAGTCAAGATACGCAGTATTTT. Its translation is CASSYVSQDTQYF.

Regarding this clonotype: This may be a read error: a much more frequent sequence differs by one nucleotide. The rearrangement links TRBV25-1 to TRBJ1-1; D is unresolved. The V and J ends lost 6 bases and 1 base respectively, with 15 bases between them. This CDR3 is 15 amino acids long. The germline V gene encodes CDR1 MGHDK and CDR2 SYGVNS. CDR3 nucleotides: TGTGCCAGCAGCGACTCGCCACGGGGGAACACTGAAGCTTTCTTT. This translates into CASSDSPRGNTEAFF.

This clonotype showed up many times. V gene TRBV6-5 combines with J gene TRBJ2-7, with 7 bases matching TRBD2. From germline, CDR1 is MNHEY and CDR2 SVGAGI. J lost 3 bases, V lost 6 bases, and 5 bases had no gene match. The CDR3 length is 13 residues. The CDR3 region is CASSPTSVYEQYF. The CDR3, as DNA: TGTGCCAGCAGCCCAACTAGCGTCTACGAGCAGTACTTC.

The rearrangement links TRBV10-3 to TRBJ1-2; D gene ambiguous. The CDR3 consists of 13 residues. Germline V CDR1 and CDR2: ENHRY, SYGVKD. The germline V and J ends were trimmed by 10 bases and 0 bases, with 12 bases remaining between them. DNA of the CDR3: TGTGCCAGCTCCCCGAGCACTAACTATGGCTACACCTTC. As protein: CASSPSTNYGYTF.

This clonotype is a singleton in its sample. The chain has TRBV2 and TRBJ1-2; tentative D call: TRBD1 (6 bases). Deletions cut 6 bases from V and 6 bases from J, with 41 bases between. The germline gives CDR1 SNHLY, CDR2 FYNNEI. This CDR3 comprises 22 residues. Here the CDR3 reads CASRLLESQVYRVGPVKHGYTF. CDR3 DNA: TGTGCCAGCAGGTTATTGGAAAGCCAAGTTTACAGGGTAGGGCCTGTTAAGCATGGCTACACCTTC.

The gene calls are TRBV7-6 and TRBJ1-3, with D possibly matching TRBD1 (5 bases). V gave up 5 bases and J gave up 3 bases, with 14 bases separating them. The CDR3 is made up of 15 amino acids. Germline lookup yields CDR1 SGHVS and CDR2 FNYEAQ. CDR3 amino acids: CASSLLGLDGNTIYF. In DNA, the CDR3 is TGTGCCAGCAGCCTGCTGGGACTGGATGGAAACACCATATATTTT.

This chain connects TRBV7-2 to TRBJ2-3; D possibly matches TRBD1 or TRBD2 (6 bases each). Between the trimmed V and J ends, which lost 3 bases and 2 bases, there was a span of 9 bases. Germline V CDR1 and CDR2: SGHTA, FQGNSA. The CDR3 totals 14 residues. This CDR3 reads CASSFTGATDTQYF. The CDR3 DNA is TGTGCCAGCAGCTTTACGGGGGCCACAGATACGCAGTATTTT.

The chain links TRBV6-5 to TRBJ1-5; no firm D call. V was trimmed by 6 bases and J by 11 bases, leaving 17 bases between them. The CDR3 covers 13 residues. The germline CDR1 and CDR2 sequences are MNHEY and SVGAGI. CDR3 bases: TGTGCCAGCAGGGCCGGAAGTAAGGAGACCCAGCATTTT. Translated, it gives CASRAGSKETQHF.

This clonotype was detected only a few times. The genes are TRBV3-1 and TRBJ1-1; no clear D gene. Germline CDR1 reads LGHDT; CDR2 reads YNNKEL (reference sequence). This CDR3 is 16 amino acids long. Trimming removed 0 bases at V and 1 base at J, with 12 bases between. The CDR3: CASSQDFGVWNTEAFF. The CDR3 region has the DNA TGTGCCAGCAGCCAAGATTTCGGAGTTTGGAACACTGAAGCTTTCTTT.

At least ten counts were recorded for this clonotype. The rearrangement joins TRBV18 to TRBJ2-7; TRBD1 is a possible D gene (6 bases). V dropped 4 bases and J dropped 3 bases, with 16 bases sitting between them. Looked up from germline, CDR1 is KGHSH and CDR2 is LQKENI. This CDR3 region has 15 residues. As DNA, the CDR3 is TGTGCCAGCTCACTGGGATCGACAGGAGGCTACGAGCAGTACTTC. It translates to CASSLGSTGGYEQYF.

This clonotype occurred many times. The V and J genes are TRBV29-1 and TRBJ1-4, with no clear D. Germline lookup yields CDR1 SQVTM and CDR2 ANQGSEA. The CDR3 runs to 10 residues. Trimming took off 7 bases at V and 7 bases at J, with 7 bases between the two ends. The DNA for the CDR3 is TGCAGCGCTGGAGTTGAAAAACTGTTTTTT. It translates to CSAGVEKLFF.

V usage is TRBV9 and J usage is TRBJ1-6; D remains ambiguous. Germline-derived CDR1 and CDR2 are SGDLS and YYNGEE. Trimming removed 2 bases from V and 0 bases from J, with 9 bases in between. The CDR3 sequence is 16 residues long. CDR3 sequence reads: CASSVGPSSYNSPLHF. Here the CDR3 DNA reads TGTGCCAGCAGCGTCGGGCCGAGCTCCTATAATTCACCCCTCCACTTT.

This chain links TRBV2 with TRBJ1-5, with D possibly TRBD1 on 5 matching bases. V was trimmed by 2 bases and J by 5 bases, leaving 10 bases between them. Per the germline V gene, CDR1 is SNHLY and CDR2 is FYNNEI. The CDR3 loop spans 14 amino acids. Written as DNA, the CDR3 is TGTGCCAGCAGTGAACAGGGCCTTCATCAGCCCCAGCATTTT. Protein: CASSEQGLHQPQHF.

This clonotype was observed a few times. V is TRBV29-1 and J is TRBJ2-1; D gene ambiguous. This CDR3 spans 11 amino acids. V shed 1 base and J shed 9 bases, with 7 bases lying between them. The germline gives CDR1 SQVTM, CDR2 ANQGSEA. Here the CDR3 DNA reads TGCAGCGTTGAAGGGGCGGTTGAGCAGTTCTTC. It encodes CSVEGAVEQFF.

A remark on this clonotype: A much larger clonotype is one base distant, so this may be a read error. The chain employs TRBV10-3 and TRBJ1-5, with a weak D call TRBD1 (5 bases). This CDR3 has 15 amino acids. Germline CDR1 ENHRY, CDR2 SYGVKD. CDR3 in amino acids: CASSYGTSKNQPRHF. The CDR3 DNA follows: TGTGCCAGCAGTTACGGGACGAGTAAAAATCAGCCCCGGCATTTT.

Remarks on this clonotype: One base away lies a much larger clone, so this may be a sequencing read error. This chain joins TRBV11-2 and TRBJ1-2; D remains unclear. The CDR3 consists of 15 residues. Per germline, CDR1 SGHAT and CDR2 FQNNGV. The CDR3 loop reads CAGSLGPFQTYGYTF. CDR3 DNA sequence: TGTGCCGGCAGCTTAGGTCCGTTCCAGACCTATGGCTACACCTTC.

This clonotype was counted a few times. The chain uses TRBV5-8 and TRBJ2-7, with 10 nucleotides matching TRBD1. Germline CDR1 reads SGHTS; CDR2 reads YDEGEE. V was pared by 4 bases and J by 3 bases, with 16 bases of the junction left unmatched. This CDR3 has 18 amino acids. The CDR3 DNA reads TGTGCCAGCAGCCAAGTCTTAGGACAGGGGGGACAAAGCTACGAGCAGTACTTC. It translates to CASSQVLGQGGQSYEQYF.

The J gene is TRBJ1-1, the V gene TRBV9; D is uncertain. V dropped 4 bases and J dropped 5 bases, with 18 bases sitting between them. The CDR3 is 15 residues long. Germline V gene sequence: CDR1 SGDLS, CDR2 YYNGEE. Here the CDR3 DNA reads TGTGCCAGCAGCCATACCGACAAAGTATATACTGAAGCTTTCTTT. It specifies CASSHTDKVYTEAFF.

J is TRBJ1-2 and V is TRBV5-1, with D uncertain. V lost 7 bases and J lost 4, with 5 bases in between. Germline loops: CDR1 SGHRS, CDR2 YFSETQ. This CDR3 contains 10 residues. The CDR3 nucleotides read TGCGCCAGCGTCCTCTATGGCTACACCTTC. Translating it yields CASVLYGYTF.

This clonotype was seen many times. This sequence joins TRBV7-9 and TRBJ2-7; TRBD1 or TRBD2 may be the D gene (5 bases each). The length of the CDR3 is 15 residues. Germline loops: CDR1 SEHNR, CDR2 FQNEAQ (reference sequence). The V end was cut by 3 bases, the J end by 0 bases, with 12 bases between. The CDR3, as DNA: TGTGCCAGCAGCTTCCCTGGGACCTCCTCCTACGAGCAGTACTTC. Protein: CASSFPGTSSYEQYF.

This sequence joins TRBV25-1 and TRBJ2-1, with D perhaps assigned TRBD1 or TRBD2 (6 bases each). The V gene's germline CDR1 is MGHDK and CDR2 SYGVNS. This CDR3 comprises 16 residues. V lost 0 bases, J lost 7 bases, and 16 bases lay in between. In DNA, the CDR3 is TGTGCCAGCAGTGAATATCAGGGGAGGTCCCCAAATGAGCAGTTCTTC. Protein sequence: CASSEYQGRSPNEQFF.